This entry concerns a single T cell receptor beta chain. Its antigen is unidentified. For TCRbeta, the library was prepared with unique molecular identifiers. One entry per CDR3 protein results from TCRdb running MiXCR on the PCR reads. The profile shows about 260,000 distinct CDR3 sequences, 8.2% of them singletons. The sample originates from a study of T-cell reconstitution after alpha-beta-depleted transplantation in children. This CDR3 comprises 19 residues. Germline V gene data show CDR1 as LNHDA and CDR2 as SQIVND (reference sequence). With 4 bases clipped from V and 6 bases from J, the junction kept 17 bases outside the gene matches. Whole-study findings and limits: Several hundred expanded graft clones reportedly were the source of alpha-beta T cells about two months after transplant. Recipient T cells and thymic progenitors that survived were the source of the high TCRbeta diversity seen at day 60 in some patients. One year after transplant, T-cell counts and diversity came mostly from newly produced T cells.

Source: PBMCs, mostly from graft donor cells, taken 180 days after TCRalphabeta/CD19-depleted stem cell transplant. This clonotype originated in a male patient younger than 18 who had a stem cell transplant for acute lymphoblastic leukemia, so the T cells may come from the graft donor. The gene calls are TRBV19 and TRBJ1-5; 11 positions agree with TRBD1. As DNA, the CDR3 is TGTGCCAGTAGTACCCTGATACCTTGGACAGGGGGCTTTGGTCAGCCCCAGCATTTT. This codes for CASSTLIPWTGGFGQPQHF.